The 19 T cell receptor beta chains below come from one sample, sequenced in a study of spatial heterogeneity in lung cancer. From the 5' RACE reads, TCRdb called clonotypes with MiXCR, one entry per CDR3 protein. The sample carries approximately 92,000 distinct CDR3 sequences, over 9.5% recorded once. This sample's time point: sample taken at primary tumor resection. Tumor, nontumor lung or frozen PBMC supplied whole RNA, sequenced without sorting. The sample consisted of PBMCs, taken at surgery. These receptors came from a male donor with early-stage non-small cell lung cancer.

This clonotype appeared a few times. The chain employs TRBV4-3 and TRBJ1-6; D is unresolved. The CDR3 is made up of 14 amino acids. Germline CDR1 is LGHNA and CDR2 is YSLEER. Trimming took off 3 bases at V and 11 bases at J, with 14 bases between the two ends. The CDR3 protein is CASSQADWVAPLHF. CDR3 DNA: TGCGCCAGCAGCCAGGCAGACTGGGTGGCACCCCTCCACTTT.

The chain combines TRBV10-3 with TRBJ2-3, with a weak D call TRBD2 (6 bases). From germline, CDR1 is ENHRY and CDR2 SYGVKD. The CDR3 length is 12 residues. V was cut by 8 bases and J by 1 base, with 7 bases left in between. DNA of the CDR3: TGTGCCATCGGCGGGGGCACAGATACGCAGTATTTT. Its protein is CAIGGGTDTQYF.

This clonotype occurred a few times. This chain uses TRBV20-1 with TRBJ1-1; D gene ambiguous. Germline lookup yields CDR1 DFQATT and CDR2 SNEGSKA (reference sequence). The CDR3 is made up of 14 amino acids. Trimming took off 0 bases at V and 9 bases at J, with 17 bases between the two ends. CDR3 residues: CSARDPGRAWKAFF. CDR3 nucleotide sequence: TGCAGTGCTAGAGATCCGGGCCGGGCCTGGAAAGCTTTCTTT.

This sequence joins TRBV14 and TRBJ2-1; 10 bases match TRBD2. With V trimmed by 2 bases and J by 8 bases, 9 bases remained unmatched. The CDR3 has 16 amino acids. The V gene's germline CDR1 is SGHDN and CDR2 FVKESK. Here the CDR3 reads CASSQHSGLAGDEQFF. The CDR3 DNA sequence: TGTGCCAGCAGCCAACACTCAGGGCTAGCGGGGGATGAGCAGTTCTTC.

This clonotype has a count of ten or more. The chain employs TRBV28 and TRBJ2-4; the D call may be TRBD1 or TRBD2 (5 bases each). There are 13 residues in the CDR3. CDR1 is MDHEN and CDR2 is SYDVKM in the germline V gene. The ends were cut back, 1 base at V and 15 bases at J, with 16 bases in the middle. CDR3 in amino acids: CASSLSAPRGWYF. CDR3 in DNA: TGTGCCAGCAGTTTATCCGCCCCGAGGGGTTGGTACTTC. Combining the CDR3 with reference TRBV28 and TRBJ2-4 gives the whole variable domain DVKVTQSSRYLVKRTGEKVFLECVQDMDHENMFWYRQDPGLGLRLIYFSYDVKMKEKGDIPEGYSVSREKKERFSLILESASTNQTSMYLCASSLSAPRGWYFGAGTRLSVL.

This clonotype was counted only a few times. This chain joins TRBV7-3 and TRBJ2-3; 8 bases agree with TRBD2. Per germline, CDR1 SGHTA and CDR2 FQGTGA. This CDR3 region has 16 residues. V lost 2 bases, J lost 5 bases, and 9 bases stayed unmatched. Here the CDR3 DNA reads TGTGCCAGCAGCTTAGGATACGGGAGGGCCGGAGATACGCAGTATTTT. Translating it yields CASSLGYGRAGDTQYF. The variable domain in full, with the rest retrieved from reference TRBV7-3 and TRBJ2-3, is GAGVSQTPSNKVTEKGKYVELRCDPISGHTALYWYRQSLGQGPEFLIYFQGTGAADDSGLPNDRFFAVRPEGSVSTLKIQRTERGDSAVYLCASSLGYGRAGDTQYFGPGTRLTVL.

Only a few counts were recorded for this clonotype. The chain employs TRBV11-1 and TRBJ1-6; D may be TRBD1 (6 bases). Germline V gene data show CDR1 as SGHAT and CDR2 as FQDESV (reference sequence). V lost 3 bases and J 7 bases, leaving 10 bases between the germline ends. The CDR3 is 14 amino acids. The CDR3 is CASSLVQGNSPLHF. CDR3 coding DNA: TGTGCCAGCAGCTTGGTTCAGGGGAATTCACCCCTCCACTTT.

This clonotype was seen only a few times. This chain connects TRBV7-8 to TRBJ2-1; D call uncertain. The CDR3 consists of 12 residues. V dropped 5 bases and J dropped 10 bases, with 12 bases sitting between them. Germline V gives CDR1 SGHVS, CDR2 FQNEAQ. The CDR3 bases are TGTGCCAGCAGCCTTCCCTCCCGGGAGCAGTTCTTC. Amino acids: CASSLPSREQFF.

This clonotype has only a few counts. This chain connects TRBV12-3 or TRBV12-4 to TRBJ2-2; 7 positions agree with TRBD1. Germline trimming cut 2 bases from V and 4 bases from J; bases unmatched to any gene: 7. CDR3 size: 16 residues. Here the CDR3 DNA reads TGTGCCAGCAGTTTATCAGGGAACAGGGGCACCGGGGAGCTGTTTTTT. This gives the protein CASSLSGNRGTGELFF.

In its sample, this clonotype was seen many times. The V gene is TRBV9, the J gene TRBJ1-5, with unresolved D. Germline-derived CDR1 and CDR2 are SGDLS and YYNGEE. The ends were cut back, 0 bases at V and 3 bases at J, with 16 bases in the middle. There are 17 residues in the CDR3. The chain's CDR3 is CASSVGQDYRANQPQHF. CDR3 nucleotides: TGTGCCAGCAGCGTAGGACAAGACTACCGGGCCAATCAGCCCCAGCATTTT.

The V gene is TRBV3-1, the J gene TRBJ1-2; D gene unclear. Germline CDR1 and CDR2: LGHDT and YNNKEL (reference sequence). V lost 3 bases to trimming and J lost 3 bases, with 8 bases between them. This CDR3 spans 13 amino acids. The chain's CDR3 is CASSQLKDYGYTF. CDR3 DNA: TGTGCCAGCAGCCAGTTGAAGGACTATGGCTACACCTTC.

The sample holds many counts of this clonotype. The CDR3 region is CAWSASYEQYF. CDR3 bases: TGTGCCTGGAGTGCCTCCTACGAGCAGTACTTC. The chain has TRBV30 and TRBJ2-7; no reliable D call. The germline V and J ends were trimmed by 1 base and 0 bases, with 1 base remaining between them. Germline V gene data show CDR1 as GTSNPN and CDR2 as SVGIG (reference sequence). CDR3 length: 11 amino acids.

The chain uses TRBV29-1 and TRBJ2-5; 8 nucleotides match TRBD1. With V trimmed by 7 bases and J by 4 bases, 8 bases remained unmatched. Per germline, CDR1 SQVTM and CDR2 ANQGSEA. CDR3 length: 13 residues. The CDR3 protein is CSALRQGRETQYF. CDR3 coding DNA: TGCAGCGCTTTAAGACAGGGGAGAGAGACCCAGTACTTC.

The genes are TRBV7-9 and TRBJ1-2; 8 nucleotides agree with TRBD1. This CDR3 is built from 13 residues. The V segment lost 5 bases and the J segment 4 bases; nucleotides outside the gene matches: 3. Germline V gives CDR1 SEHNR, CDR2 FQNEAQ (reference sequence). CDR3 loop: CASSAGTGYGYTF. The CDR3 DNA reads TGTGCCAGCAGCGCTGGGACAGGCTATGGCTACACCTTC.

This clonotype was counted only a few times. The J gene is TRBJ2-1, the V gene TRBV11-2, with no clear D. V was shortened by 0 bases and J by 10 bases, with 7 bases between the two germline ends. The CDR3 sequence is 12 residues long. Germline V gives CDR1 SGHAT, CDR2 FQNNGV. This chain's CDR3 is CASSLDRHEQFF. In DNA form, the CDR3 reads TGTGCCAGCAGCTTAGATAGACACGAGCAGTTCTTC.

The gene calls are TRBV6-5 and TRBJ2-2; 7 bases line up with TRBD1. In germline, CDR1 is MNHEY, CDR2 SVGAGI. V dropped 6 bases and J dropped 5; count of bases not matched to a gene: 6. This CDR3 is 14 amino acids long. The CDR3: CASRKDRVTGELFF. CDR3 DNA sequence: TGTGCCAGCAGAAAAGACAGGGTAACCGGGGAGCTGTTTTTT.

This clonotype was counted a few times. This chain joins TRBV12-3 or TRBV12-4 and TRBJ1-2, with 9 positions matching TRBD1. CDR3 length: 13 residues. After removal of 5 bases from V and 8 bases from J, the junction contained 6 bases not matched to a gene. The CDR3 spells CASSKRTGEGYTF. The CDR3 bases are TGTGCCAGCAGTAAACGGACAGGGGAAGGCTACACCTTC.

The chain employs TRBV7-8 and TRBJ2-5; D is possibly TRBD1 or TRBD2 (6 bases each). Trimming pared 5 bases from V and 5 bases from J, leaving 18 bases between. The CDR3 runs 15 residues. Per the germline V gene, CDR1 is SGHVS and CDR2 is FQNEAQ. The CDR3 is CASSASIGGWETQYF. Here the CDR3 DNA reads TGTGCCAGCAGCGCTTCGATCGGGGGCTGGGAGACCCAGTACTTC. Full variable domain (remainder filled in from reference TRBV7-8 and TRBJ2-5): GAGVSQSPRYKVAKRGQDVALRCDPISGHVSLFWYQQALGQGPEFLTYFQNEAQLDKSGLPSDRFFAERPEGSVSTLKIQRTQQEDSAVYLCASSASIGGWETQYFGPGTRLLVL.

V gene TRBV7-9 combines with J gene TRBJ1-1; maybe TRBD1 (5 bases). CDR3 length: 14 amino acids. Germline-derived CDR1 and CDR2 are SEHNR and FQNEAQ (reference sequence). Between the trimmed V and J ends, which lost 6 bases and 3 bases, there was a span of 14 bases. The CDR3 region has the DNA TGTGCCAGCAGTTTTTCCCAAGGGGACACTGAAGCTTTCTTT. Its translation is CASSFSQGDTEAFF.